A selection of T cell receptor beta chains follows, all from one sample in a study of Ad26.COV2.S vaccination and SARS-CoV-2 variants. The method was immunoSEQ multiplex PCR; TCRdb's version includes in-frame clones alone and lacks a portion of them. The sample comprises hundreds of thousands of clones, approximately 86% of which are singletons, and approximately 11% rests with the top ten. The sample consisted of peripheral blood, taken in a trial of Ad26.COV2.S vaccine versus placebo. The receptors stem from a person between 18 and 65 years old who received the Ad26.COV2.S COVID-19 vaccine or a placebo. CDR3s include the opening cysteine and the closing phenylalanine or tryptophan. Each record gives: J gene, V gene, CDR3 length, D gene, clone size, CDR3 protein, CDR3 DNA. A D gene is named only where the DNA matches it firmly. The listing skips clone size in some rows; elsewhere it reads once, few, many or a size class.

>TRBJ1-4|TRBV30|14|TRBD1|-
CAWSVLDRAEKLFF
TGTGCCTGGAGTGTACTGGACAGGGCTGAAAAACTGTTTTTT
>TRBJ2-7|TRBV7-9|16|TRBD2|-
CASSAPRGGSSYEQYF
TGTGCCAGCAGCGCGCCGCGGGGGGGTAGCTCCTACGAGCAGTACTTC
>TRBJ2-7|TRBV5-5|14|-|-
CASSFRATVYEQYF
TGTGCCAGCAGCTTTCGGGCGACAGTCTACGAGCAGTACTTC
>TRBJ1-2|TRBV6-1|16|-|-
CASSERTARAVDGYTF
TGTGCCAGCAGTGAACGGACAGCCCGAGCGGTAGATGGCTACACCTTC
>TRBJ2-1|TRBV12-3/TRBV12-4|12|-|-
CASSPPYNEQFF
TGTGCCAGCAGTCCACCCTACAATGAGCAGTTCTTC
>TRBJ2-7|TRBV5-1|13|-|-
CASSITGRGEQYF
TGCGCCAGCAGCATAACAGGGAGGGGGGAGCAGTACTTC
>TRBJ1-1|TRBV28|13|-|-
CASSVSGNTEAFF
TGTGCCAGCAGTGTGTCCGGGAACACTGAAGCTTTCTTT
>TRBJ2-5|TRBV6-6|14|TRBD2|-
CASSPGEGMGTQYF
TGTGCCAGCAGTCCGGGGGAGGGAATGGGGACCCAGTACTTC
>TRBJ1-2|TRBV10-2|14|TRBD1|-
CASSYDRELYGYTF
TGCGCCAGCAGCTACGACAGGGAACTCTATGGCTACACCTTC
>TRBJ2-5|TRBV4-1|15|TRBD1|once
CASSHEGQGKETQYF
TGCGCCAGCAGCCATGAAGGACAGGGGAAAGAGACCCAGTACTTC
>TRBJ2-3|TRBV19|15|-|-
CASSIGLSDTDTQYF
TGTGCCAGTAGTATAGGACTATCAGACACAGATACGCAGTATTTT
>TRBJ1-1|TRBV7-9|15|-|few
CASSLGEWKNTEAFF
TGTGCCAGCAGCTTAGGTGAATGGAAGAACACTGAAGCTTTCTTT
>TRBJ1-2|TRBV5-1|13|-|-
CASSLEQGGGYTF
TGCGCCAGCAGCTTGGAACAGGGTGGTGGCTACACCTTC
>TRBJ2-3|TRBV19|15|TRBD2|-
CASGTSGGNTDTQYF
TGTGCCAGCGGGACTAGCGGGGGGAACACAGATACGCAGTATTTT
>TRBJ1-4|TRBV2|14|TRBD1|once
CASSKDRGHEKLFF
TGTGCCAGCAGTAAAGACAGGGGGCACGAAAAACTGTTTTTT
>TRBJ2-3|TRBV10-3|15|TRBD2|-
CAISTSGRSTDTQYF
TGTGCCATCAGTACCAGCGGGAGAAGCACAGATACGCAGTATTTT
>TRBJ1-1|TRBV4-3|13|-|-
CASSQGGHREAFF
TGCGCCAGCAGCCAGGGGGGACACCGAGAAGCTTTCTTT
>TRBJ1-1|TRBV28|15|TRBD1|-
CASSLWSRGRTEAFF
TGTGCCAGCAGTTTATGGTCCAGGGGGCGGACTGAAGCTTTCTTT
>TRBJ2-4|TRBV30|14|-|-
CAWSVSRGTDIQYF
TGTGCCTGGAGTGTCTCCCGGGGGACGGACATTCAGTACTTC
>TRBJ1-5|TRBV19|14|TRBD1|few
CASSIEQGDQPQHF
TGTGCCAGTAGTATAGAACAGGGGGATCAGCCCCAGCATTTT
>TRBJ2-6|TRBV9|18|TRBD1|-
CASSALQGATSGANVLTF
TGTGCCAGCAGCGCCTTACAGGGGGCCACCTCTGGGGCCAACGTCCTGACTTTC
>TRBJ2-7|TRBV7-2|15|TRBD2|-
CASSLVASGRYEQYF
TGTGCCAGCAGCTTAGTGGCTAGCGGGAGATACGAGCAGTACTTC
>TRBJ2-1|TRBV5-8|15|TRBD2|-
CASSFGGSSYNEQFF
TGTGCCAGCAGCTTCGGCGGGAGCTCCTACAATGAGCAGTTCTTC
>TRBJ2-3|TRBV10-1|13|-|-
CASGGQTTDTQYF
TGCGCCAGTGGAGGGCAGACCACAGATACGCAGTATTTT
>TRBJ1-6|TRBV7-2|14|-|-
CASSWGDRNSPLHF
TGTGCCAGCAGCTGGGGGGACCGCAATTCACCCCTCCACTTT
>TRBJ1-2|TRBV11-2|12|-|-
CASSLGSYGYTF
TGTGCCAGCAGCTTAGGGTCCTATGGCTACACCTTC
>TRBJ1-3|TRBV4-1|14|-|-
CASSRQVTGNTIYF
TGCGCCAGCAGCCGACAGGTTACTGGAAACACCATATATTTT